This T cell receptor beta chain was sequenced in a study of a mutant IDH1 vaccine in newly diagnosed glioma listed by TCRdb under 2021. With regard to the full study: Of the approximately 33 treated patients, approximately 62% were male and around 40% were female, and the mean age was 40.4 years. Before enrollment, most patients had been given radiochemotherapy with temozolomide as standard therapy, while the rest had received either radiotherapy alone or temozolomide alone. Peripheral blood samples were drawn at six visits, namely V03 (baseline), V05, V07, V10, V12 and V13. Longitudinal TCRB deep sequencing was done for some 26 treated patients, wherever samples were available for exploratory analyses.

Library preparation used the immunoSEQ multiplex PCR assay. The hsTCRB Kit was used according to the manufacturer's protocol to amplify rearranged TCR beta chain sequences. An Illumina MiSeq was used to sequence the TCRB libraries. Per the authors' processing: The kit vendor's proprietary platform handled demultiplexing, trimming and gene mapping. The clones in this table, taken by TCRdb from immuneACCESS, are in-frame only. Not every clone is retained; where verified, under half of the shortfall comes from an unresolved V gene, and the cause of the rest is unknown. The V and J calls and the clone size are those of that table, but D and trimming were determined from the DNA. This sample gives about 15,000 clones in total; more than 80% of them show up just once. The top ten constitute about 10% of the sample. The CDR3 contains 15 residues, cysteine and phenylalanine counted. CDR3 DNA only is kept here, 45 bases in frame from base 1. Taken from the germline V gene, the CDR1 and CDR2 loops are MNHNS and SASEGT. The germline V and J ends show losses of 4 bases and 4 bases respectively, and no gene match explains 9 bases of the junction.

The paper as a whole reports these results and caveats: Changes in the top peripheral T cell clonotypes picked up by TCRB sequencing did not appear to be linked to pseudoprogression. According to the authors, sample limitations meant that analyses of patient blood samples could not be reproduced. Immune responses induced by the vaccine were seen in approximately 93% of patients across multiple MHC alleles. Availability determined which PBMC samples were chosen for TCRB deep sequencing.

The time point label, as the study defines it: baseline, week 1 (first vaccination visit). This specimen's treatment or condition label, per the study, means: pre-vaccination baseline after standard-of-care therapy. Newly diagnosed WHO grade 3 or 4 IDH1-mutant astrocytomas showing loss of nuclear ATRX were present in the donors. The samples were drawn from NOA16, a multicentre, single-arm, open-label phase I trial in Germany that tested a mutant IDH1 peptide vaccine in humans for the first time. For immunogenicity testing, the blood drawn at visit V03 was used as the baseline sample. Genomic DNA for TCRB sequencing was extracted from EDTA blood using the DNeasy Blood and Tissue Kit. This clone has only one observation. The antigen it recognizes is unknown. Base qualities are missing; no much larger clone stands one base away.

The input for sequencing was PBMCs, taken from a glioma patient treated with radiotherapy, temozolomide or both. The chain employs TRBV6-1 and TRBJ1-2, with TRBD1 identical over 7 junction bases. The origin of this receptor is a woman in her 40s with glioma. Some clones in this sample may be carry-over from other donors' samples. The DNA reads TGTGCCAGCAGTGTCGAGGGGGCTTGGGCCTATGGCTACACCTTC. The translation is CASSVEGAWAYGYTF.